Each of the 12 T cell receptor beta chains below was sequenced from the same sample in a study of T cell responses to AZD1222 COVID-19 vaccine. The repertoire was sequenced with immunoSEQ multiplex PCR; TCRdb's copy has only in-frame clones and lacks some. Among tens of thousands of clones listed, roughly nine tenths were seen once. This material consisted of peripheral blood, taken 28 days after the second AZD1222 dose. The receptors here all came from an adult who received the AZD1222 COVID-19 vaccine.

The chain combines TRBV12-5 with TRBJ1-6; D might be TRBD1 (5 bases). Trimming removed 5 bases at V and 6 bases at J, with 11 bases between. The germline CDR1 and CDR2 sequences are LGHNT and FRNRAP. This CDR3 spans 14 amino acids. The CDR3 here is CASGRDASNSPLHF. The CDR3 DNA sequence: TGTGCTAGTGGTCGGGACGCTTCTAATTCACCCCTCCACTTT. Full variable domain (remainder filled in from reference TRBV12-5 and TRBJ1-6): DARVTQTPRHKVTEMGQEVTMRCQPILGHNTVFWYRQTMMQGLELLAYFRNRAPLDDSGMPKDRFSAEMPDATLATLKIQPSEPRDSAVYFCASGRDASNSPLHFGNGTRLTVT.

The V call is TRBV5-1, the J call TRBJ1-1, with D perhaps TRBD1 (5 bases). V was cut by 4 bases and J by 2 bases, with 9 bases left in between. CDR1 SGHRS and CDR2 YFSETQ come from the germline V gene. The CDR3 length is 13 residues. The CDR3 protein is CASSRQGNTEAFF. CDR3 nucleotide sequence: TGCGCCAGCAGCCGGCAGGGAAACACTGAAGCTTTCTTT.

The chain combines TRBV15 with TRBJ1-5, with D possibly TRBD1 on 6 matching bases. Germline V gene sequence: CDR1 LNHNV, CDR2 YYDKDF (reference sequence). The CDR3 length is 18 residues. The V end was cut by 5 bases, the J end by 2 bases, with 22 bases between. This CDR3 is CATSPQGSGAGRNQPQHF. Here the CDR3 DNA reads TGTGCCACCAGCCCTCAGGGGTCGGGGGCCGGTCGCAATCAGCCCCAGCATTTT.

The CDR3 coding sequence is TGTGCCACCCCCTCCCAGGACGTCGGGGAGCTGTTTTTT. Its protein is CATPSQDVGELFF. The chain links TRBV19 to TRBJ2-2; D call uncertain. The CDR3 spans 13 residues. Looked up from germline, CDR1 is LNHDA and CDR2 is SQIVND (reference sequence). V dropped 10 bases and J dropped 7 bases, with 16 bases sitting between them.

This chain's CDR3 is CASSRAISGNEQFF. The CDR3 nucleotides read TGTGCCAGCAGCCGGGCCATTAGCGGGAATGAGCAGTTCTTC. The chain recombines TRBV7-9 with TRBJ2-1; 7 nucleotides match TRBD2. The CDR3 loop spans 14 amino acids. V lost 5 bases, J lost 7 bases, and 8 bases stayed unmatched. The germline V gene encodes CDR1 SEHNR and CDR2 FQNEAQ (reference sequence).

By proportion, this clone is medium-sized. CDR3 in amino acids: CASSRGIQGVGYQPQHF. In DNA form, the CDR3 reads TGTGCCAGCAGCCGAGGCATCCAGGGGGTCGGGTATCAGCCCCAGCATTTT. The chain is built from TRBV6-6 and TRBJ1-5, with 7 positions matching TRBD1. The junction had 16 bases not matched to a gene; V was cut back by 6 bases and J by 5 bases. Per germline, CDR1 MNHNY and CDR2 SVGAGI (reference sequence). The CDR3 has 17 residues.

The chain couples TRBV19 to TRBJ2-2; D may match TRBD1 or TRBD2 (6 bases each). The CDR3 has 15 residues. Germline V CDR1 and CDR2: LNHDA, SQIVND (reference sequence). The V gene lost 7 bases and the J gene lost 4 bases, with 16 bases spanning the gap. The DNA of the CDR3 is TGTGCCAGTACCTCCCCGGGGGCGGCCACCGGGGAGCTGTTTTTT. It specifies CASTSPGAATGELFF.

This clone has just a few counts. This chain links TRBV7-9 with TRBJ1-6, with D perhaps matching TRBD1 (6 bases). This CDR3 has 16 residues. With 7 bases removed from V and 9 bases from J, the gap between germline ends came to 22 bases. Germline values: CDR1 SEHNR, CDR2 FQNEAQ (reference sequence). Here the CDR3 DNA reads TGTGCCAGCACCCAGAAAGGGGGTTCACACACTTCACCCCTCCACTTT. It translates to CASTQKGGSHTSPLHF. Full variable domain (remainder filled in from reference TRBV7-9 and TRBJ1-6): DTGVSQNPRHKITKRGQNVTFRCDPISEHNRLYWYRQTLGQGPEFLTYFQNEAQLEKSRLLSDRFSAERPKGSFSTLEIQRTEQGDSAMYLCASTQKGGSHTSPLHFGNGTRLTVT.

V gene TRBV28 combines with J gene TRBJ1-1; D perhaps matches TRBD1 (5 bases). Germline V gene data show CDR1 as MDHEN and CDR2 as SYDVKM. V lost 8 bases to trimming and J lost 10 bases, with 17 bases between them. This CDR3 is 12 amino acids long. The CDR3 bases are TGTGCCAGCCGCGGGGACGCCATGGGAGCTTTCTTT. It encodes CASRGDAMGAFF.

The V call is TRBV15, the J call TRBJ2-3; 14 bases are a match to TRBD2. Germline loops: CDR1 LNHNV, CDR2 YYDKDF (reference sequence). CDR3 length equals 18 residues. With V trimmed by 2 bases and J by 4 bases, 8 bases remained unmatched. The CDR3 reads CATSRTGTSGSTPDTQYF. Here the CDR3 DNA reads TGTGCCACCAGCAGAACCGGGACTAGCGGGAGTACCCCAGATACGCAGTATTTT.

The chain recombines TRBV2 with TRBJ2-2, with TRBD2 matching 7 bases. V lost 7 bases, J lost 2 bases, and 7 bases stayed unmatched. Germline CDR1 is SNHLY and CDR2 is FYNNEI. The CDR3 length is 15 residues. As DNA, the CDR3 is TGTGCCAGCAAGCGTCTAGCGGTTAACACCGGGGAGCTGTTTTTT. Its protein product is CASKRLAVNTGELFF.

This rearrangement joins TRBV10-2 to TRBJ2-1, with D unresolved. The germline CDR1 and CDR2 sequences are WSHSY and SAAADI. The CDR3 runs to 11 residues. Between the trimmed V and J ends, which lost 6 bases and 6 bases, there was a span of 6 bases. This CDR3 reads CASRLFNEQFF. CDR3 nucleotide sequence: TGCGCCAGCAGGCTTTTCAATGAGCAGTTCTTC.